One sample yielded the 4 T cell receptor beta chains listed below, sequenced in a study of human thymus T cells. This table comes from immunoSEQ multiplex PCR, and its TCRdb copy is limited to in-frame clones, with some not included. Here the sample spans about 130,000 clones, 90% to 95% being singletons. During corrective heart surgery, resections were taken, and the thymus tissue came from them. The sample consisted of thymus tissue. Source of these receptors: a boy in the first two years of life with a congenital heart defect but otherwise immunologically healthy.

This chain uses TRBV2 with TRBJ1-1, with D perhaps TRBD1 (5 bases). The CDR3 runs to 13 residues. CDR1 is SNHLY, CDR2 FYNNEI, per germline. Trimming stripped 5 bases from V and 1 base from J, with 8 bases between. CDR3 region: CASSKTENTEAFF. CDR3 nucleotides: TGTGCCAGCAGTAAGACAGAGAACACTGAAGCTTTCTTT.

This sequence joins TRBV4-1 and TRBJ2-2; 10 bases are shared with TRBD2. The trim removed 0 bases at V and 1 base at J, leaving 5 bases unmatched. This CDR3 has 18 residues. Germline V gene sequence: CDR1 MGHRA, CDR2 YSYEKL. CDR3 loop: CASSQDRTSGRNTGELFF. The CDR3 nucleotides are TGCGCCAGCAGCCAAGATAGGACTAGCGGAAGGAACACCGGGGAGCTGTTTTTT.

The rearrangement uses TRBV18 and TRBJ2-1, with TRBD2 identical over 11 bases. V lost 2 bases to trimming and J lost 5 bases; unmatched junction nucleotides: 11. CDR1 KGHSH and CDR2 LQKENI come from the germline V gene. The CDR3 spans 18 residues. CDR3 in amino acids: CASSPSRATSGTDNEQFF. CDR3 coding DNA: TGTGCCAGCTCACCAAGCCGAGCGACTAGCGGGACCGACAATGAGCAGTTCTTC.

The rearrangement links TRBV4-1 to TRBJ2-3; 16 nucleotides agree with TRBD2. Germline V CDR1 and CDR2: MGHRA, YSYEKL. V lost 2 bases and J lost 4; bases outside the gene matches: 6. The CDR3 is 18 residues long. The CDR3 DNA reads TGCGCCAGCAGCCAATGGGCAGGGACTAGCGGGGGGGCAGATACGCAGTATTTT. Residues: CASSQWAGTSGGADTQYF.